Included here is one TCR beta chain sequence, with context. No antigen is known for it. It has no much larger one-base neighbor in the sample; base qualities were not kept. This sample stems from a study of T cell clonotyping in hematopoietic cell transplantation (dated by TCRdb to 2020 to 2023). For the wider study: Recipient samples taken before transplant were obtained following cytoreduction. A total of some 130 blood samples were collected in the study from a few dozen consecutive transplant recipients and their related donors. Patient recruitment ran from September 2015 to early 2017, and follow-up continued until late 2020 or death.

Reading the label with the study, this specimen's time point is: recipient sample about 28 days before transplant, after cytoreduction. Blood from recipients was drawn roughly 28 days before transplant, then again at days 30, 100 and 180 after transplant. Nuclei Lysis Solution was used to extract genomic DNA from fresh or cryopreserved unfractionated peripheral blood mononuclear cells. V is cut back by 5 bases and J by 4 bases, with 20 bases in the junction unmatched. The cysteine opens and the phenylalanine closes a CDR3 of 19 amino acids. Of all the DNA, just the CDR3 is kept, 57 bases in frame from base 1. According to the germline V gene, CDR1 reads MDHEN and CDR2 reads SYDVKM. With the immunoSEQ assay, which is a bias-controlled multiplex PCR relying on V- and J-specific primers, TCR beta CDR3 regions were amplified from genomic DNA. In a second PCR step, the CDR3 amplicons were tagged with a proprietary barcode plus Illumina adapter sequences. An Illumina MiSeq instrument was used for sequencing of the CDR3 libraries. In the original analysis: Export and quality control were done with immunoSEQ Analyzer 3.0, while downstream analyses used R Bioconductor and Immunarch. Only productive rearrangements in the normalized downsampled data set went into calculating the repertoire metrics. Pathologically expanded clonotypes were defined as those larger than 5 templates in the normalized cohort. Repertoire diversity was measured with the Inverse Simpson Index. To capture all clonotypes, CMV-specificity analyses were performed on the non-normalized data set. The table comes from immuneACCESS by way of TCRdb, which keeps in-frame sequences with V and J called. Part of the clones is missing from these tables; in studies checked, under half for an unresolved V gene and the rest for unknown reasons. V and J calls plus clone size are reproduced from that table; the DNA served to infer D and trimming. The sample table shows 35,000 to 45,000 clones, and over 85% are seen once. In total, the top ten clones hold around 1.5% of the sample.

Summary of the overall study and its limitations: The sample size was limited, and CD4 and CD8 repertoire contributions could not be separated because cells were not sorted. Donor and pretransplant recipient Inverse Simpson Index values predicted broader posttransplant TCR repertoire diversity. Just a small fraction of recipient repertoires overlapped with donor repertoires, and more than 95% appeared de novo at the given depth. After transplant, TCR diversity in recipients dropped, and pathologically expanded clonotypes climbed progressively between day 30 and day 180.

Specimen: peripheral blood mononuclear cells, collected before stem cell transplant. Recombination connected TRBV28 to TRBJ2-3, with 8 bases matching TRBD2. The TCR sequence derives from a man between 40 and 49 years old with chronic myeloid leukemia. Some clones in this sample may be carry-over from other donors' samples. The CDR3: CASSAPRGAGARTPDTQYF. At the DNA level, the sequence is TGTGCCAGCAGTGCCCCACGGGGAGCGGGGGCCCGCACGCCAGATACGCAGTATTTT.